A single sample is the source of the 8 T cell receptor beta chains below, sequenced in a study of cytomegalovirus exposure and HLA in healthy donors. Repertoires were generated with immunoSEQ multiplex PCR, while TCRdb's copy carries only in-frame clones and drops some. The sample lists some 350,000 clones, about 85% occurring once. The material sequenced was PBMCs. Receptor source: a woman in her twenties or thirties in good health and CMV-seropositive.

DNA of the CDR3: TGCGCCAGCAGCTCGGACAGGGGAGAGACCCAGTACTTC. Translation: CASSSDRGETQYF. The J gene is TRBJ2-5, the V gene TRBV5-1; 9 bases map to TRBD1. Germline loops: CDR1 SGHRS, CDR2 YFSETQ. This CDR3 is 13 amino acids long. The junction had 1 base not matched to a gene; V was cut back by 3 bases and J by 4 bases.

CDR3 region: CASSVRSATSGRSGQETQYF. In nucleotides, the CDR3 is TGTGCCAGCAGCGTAAGGTCCGCGACTAGCGGGAGATCGGGGCAAGAGACCCAGTACTTC. This chain joins TRBV9 and TRBJ2-5, with TRBD2 matching 12 bases. Germline CDR1 is SGDLS and CDR2 is YYNGEE. This CDR3 is built from 20 residues. The V segment lost 1 base and the J segment 2 bases; nucleotides outside the gene matches: 15.

J is TRBJ1-1 and V is TRBV12-5; TRBD1 matches 7 bases. The trim removed 6 bases at V and 4 bases at J, leaving 8 bases unmatched. The germline V gene encodes CDR1 LGHNT and CDR2 FRNRAP. The CDR3 sequence is 14 residues long. CDR3 coding DNA: TGTGCTAGTGGCTATCAGGGGGGAGGCACTGAAGCTTTCTTT. Protein product: CASGYQGGGTEAFF.

The chain has TRBV5-1 and TRBJ2-5, with no clear D. Germline-derived CDR1 and CDR2 are SGHRS and YFSETQ. This CDR3 has 13 residues. Trimming shortened V by 0 bases and J by 5 bases, and 8 bases separated the two germline ends. CDR3 protein: CASSLDPRETQYF. The CDR3 coding sequence is TGCGCCAGCAGCTTGGACCCACGGGAGACCCAGTACTTC.

The V gene is TRBV11-1, the J gene TRBJ2-7, with TRBD1 matching over 7 bases. The junction had 16 bases not matched to a gene; V was cut back by 7 bases and J by 4 bases. Germline loops: CDR1 SGHAT, CDR2 FQDESV (reference sequence). The CDR3 covers 16 residues. For the CDR3, the DNA is TGTGCCAGCACTAACTCTCAGGGGGAAATGATGTACGAGCAGTACTTC. This encodes CASTNSQGEMMYEQYF.

The rearrangement joins TRBV15 to TRBJ2-7, with D perhaps TRBD1 (6 bases). Trimming cost V 4 bases and J 7 bases, with 17 bases left between them. Germline loops: CDR1 LNHNV, CDR2 YYDKDF (reference sequence). This CDR3 spans 14 amino acids. In DNA, the CDR3 is TGTGCCACCAGCACCGTCAGGGGAATGCGGGAGCAGTACTTC. Its protein product is CATSTVRGMREQYF.

Only one count was recorded for this clone. The rearrangement uses TRBV2 and TRBJ2-3, with D tentatively TRBD2 (5 bases). Trimming shortened V by 9 bases and J by 6 bases, and 19 bases separated the two germline ends. The CDR3 extends over 14 amino acids. Per germline, CDR1 SNHLY and CDR2 FYNNEI. The CDR3 protein is CARSRERELDTQYF. CDR3 nucleotide sequence: TGTGCCAGAAGCAGAGAGAGGGAGCTGGATACGCAGTATTTT.

The V and J genes are TRBV28 and TRBJ1-1; D is uncertain. Germline V gene lookup returns CDR1 MDHEN and CDR2 SYDVKM. V was shortened by 6 bases and J by 6 bases, with 14 bases between the two germline ends. The CDR3 is made up of 13 amino acids. CDR3 region: CASSWAAGPEAFF. Here the CDR3 DNA reads TGTGCCAGCAGCTGGGCCGCCGGGCCTGAAGCTTTCTTT.